This TCR beta chain was observed in a study of cytotoxic CD8 clonotypes in ibrutinib-treated CLL. About the research overall: Researchers reported under twelve relapsed/refractory and roughly 14 treatment-naive patients, 17 of them IGHV unmutated.

V shed 4 bases and J shed 7 bases, with 16 bases lying between them. Germline assignment: CDR1 MDHEN and CDR2 SYDVKM. This CDR3 region has 14 residues. A word on this clone: Its cognate antigen is unknown.

TCRdb's table, derived via immunoSEQ multiplex PCR, lists solely in-frame clones and lacks some. The sample contains 150,000 to 200,000 clones, around nine tenths of which appear only once. Study results and limitations: Clonotypes that were public were uncommon, and they contracted or stayed stable on treatment. Measured clonality at baseline was greater than in age-matched healthy donors and tracked with circulating CD8+ T-cell counts.

This chain links TRBV28 with TRBJ1-2, with a weak D call TRBD1 (5 bases). The clonotype originates from a human donor with chronic lymphocytic leukemia. The sample was PBMCs, taken at disease progression, from a patient treated with ibrutinib. The CDR3 reads CASSSTPRVSGYTF. For the CDR3, the DNA is TGTGCCAGCAGTTCGACCCCCAGGGTTTCTGGCTACACCTTC.